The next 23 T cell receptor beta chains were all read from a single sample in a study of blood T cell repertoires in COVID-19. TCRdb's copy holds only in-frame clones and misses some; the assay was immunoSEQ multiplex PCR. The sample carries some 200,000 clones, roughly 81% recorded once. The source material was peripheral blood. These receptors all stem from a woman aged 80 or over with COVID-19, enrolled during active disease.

The CDR3 is CASSLLTLGYTF. CDR3 nucleotide sequence: TGTGCCAGCAGCTTATTAACTCTCGGCTACACCTTC. The V gene is TRBV7-9, the J gene TRBJ1-2, with D uncertain. Germline V gene lookup returns CDR1 SEHNR and CDR2 FQNEAQ (reference sequence). Trimming removed 2 bases from V and 8 bases from J, with 9 bases in between. CDR3 length equals 12 residues.

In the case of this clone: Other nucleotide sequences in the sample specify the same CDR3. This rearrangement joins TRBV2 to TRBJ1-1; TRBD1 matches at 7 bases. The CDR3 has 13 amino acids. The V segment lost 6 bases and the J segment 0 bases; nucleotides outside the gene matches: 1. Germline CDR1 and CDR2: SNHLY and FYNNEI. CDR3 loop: CASRGQLNTEAFF. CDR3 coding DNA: TGTGCCAGCAGGGGACAGTTGAACACTGAAGCTTTCTTT.

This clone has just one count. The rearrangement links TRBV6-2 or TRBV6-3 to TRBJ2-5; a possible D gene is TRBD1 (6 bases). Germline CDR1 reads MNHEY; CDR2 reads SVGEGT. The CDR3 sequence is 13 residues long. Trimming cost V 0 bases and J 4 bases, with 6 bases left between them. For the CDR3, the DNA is TGTGCCAGCAGTTACTCCAGGGGAGAGACCCAGTACTTC. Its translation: CASSYSRGETQYF.

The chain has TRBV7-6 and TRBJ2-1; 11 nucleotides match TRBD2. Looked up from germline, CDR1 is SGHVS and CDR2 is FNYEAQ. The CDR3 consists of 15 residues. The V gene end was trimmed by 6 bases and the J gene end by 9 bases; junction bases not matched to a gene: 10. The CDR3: CASRLGTSGFGEQFF. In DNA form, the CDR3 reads TGTGCCAGCAGGCTGGGGACTAGCGGTTTCGGTGAGCAGTTCTTC.

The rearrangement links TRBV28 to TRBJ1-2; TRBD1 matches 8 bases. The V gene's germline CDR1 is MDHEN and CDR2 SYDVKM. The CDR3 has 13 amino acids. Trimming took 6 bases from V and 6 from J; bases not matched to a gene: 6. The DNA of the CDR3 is TGTGCCAGCAGACCCGGGACAGGAGATGGCTACACCTTC. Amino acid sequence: CASRPGTGDGYTF.

The CDR3 region has the DNA TGTGCCAGCAGCCAAGATCTCCACAGCAACTATGGCTACACCTTC. Encoded protein: CASSQDLHSNYGYTF. This chain connects TRBV4-2 to TRBJ1-2, with D unclear. Germline CDR1 and CDR2: LGHNA and YNFKEQ. V gave up 0 bases and J gave up 2 bases, with 10 bases separating them. The CDR3 is 15 residues long.

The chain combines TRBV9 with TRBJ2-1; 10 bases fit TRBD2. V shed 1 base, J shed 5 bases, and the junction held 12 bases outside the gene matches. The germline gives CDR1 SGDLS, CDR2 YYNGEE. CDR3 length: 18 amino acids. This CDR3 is CASSVSLAGAYGDNEQFF. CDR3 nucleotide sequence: TGTGCCAGCAGCGTATCCCTAGCGGGAGCATACGGGGACAATGAGCAGTTCTTC. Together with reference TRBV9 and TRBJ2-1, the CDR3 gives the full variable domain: DSGVTQTPKHLITATGQRVTLRCSPRSGDLSVYWYQQSLDQGLQFLIQYYNGEERAKGNILERFSAQQFPDLHSELNLSSLELGDSALYFCASSVSLAGAYGDNEQFFGPGTRLTVL.

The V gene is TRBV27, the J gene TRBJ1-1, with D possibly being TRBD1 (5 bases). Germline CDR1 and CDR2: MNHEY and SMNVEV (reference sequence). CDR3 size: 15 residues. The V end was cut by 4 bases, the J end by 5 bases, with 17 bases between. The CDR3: CASSSRTARGTEAFF. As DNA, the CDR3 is TGTGCCAGCAGTTCGCGGACGGCGCGGGGGACTGAAGCTTTCTTT.

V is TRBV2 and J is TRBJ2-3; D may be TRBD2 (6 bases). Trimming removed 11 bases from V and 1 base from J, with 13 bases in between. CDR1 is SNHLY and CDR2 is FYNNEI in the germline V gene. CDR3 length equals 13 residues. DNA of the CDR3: TGTGCCTCCTACACGGGAGGCACAGATACGCAGTATTTT. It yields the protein CASYTGGTDTQYF.

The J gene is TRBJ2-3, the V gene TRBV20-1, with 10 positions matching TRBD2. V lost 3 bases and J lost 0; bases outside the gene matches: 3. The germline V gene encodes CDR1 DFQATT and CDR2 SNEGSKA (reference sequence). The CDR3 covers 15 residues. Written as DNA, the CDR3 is TGCAGTGCTAGTGGACTAGCGGAAAGCACAGATACGCAGTATTTT. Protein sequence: CSASGLAESTDTQYF.

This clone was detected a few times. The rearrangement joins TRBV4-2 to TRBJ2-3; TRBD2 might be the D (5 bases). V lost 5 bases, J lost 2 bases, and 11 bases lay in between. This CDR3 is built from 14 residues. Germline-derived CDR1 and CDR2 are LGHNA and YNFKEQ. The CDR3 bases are TGTGCCAGCAGCGTCGGCGGGCCCACAGATACGCAGTATTTT. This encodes CASSVGGPTDTQYF.

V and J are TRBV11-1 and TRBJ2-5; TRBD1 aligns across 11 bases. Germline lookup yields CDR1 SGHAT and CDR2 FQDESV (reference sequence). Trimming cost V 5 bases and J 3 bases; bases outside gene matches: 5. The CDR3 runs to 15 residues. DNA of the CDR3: TGTGCCAGCAGCCCGTGGGGACAGGGGGAAGAGACCCAGTACTTC. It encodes CASSPWGQGEETQYF.

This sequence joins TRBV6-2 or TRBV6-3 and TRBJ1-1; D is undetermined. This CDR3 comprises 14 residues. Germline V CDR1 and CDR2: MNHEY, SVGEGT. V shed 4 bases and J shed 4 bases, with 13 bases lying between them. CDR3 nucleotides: TGTGCCAGCAGTTCCCCGAGGAGTCGCACTGAAGCTTTCTTT. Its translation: CASSSPRSRTEAFF.

CDR3 amino acids: CASSPQGPTEAFF. DNA of the CDR3: TGTGCCAGCTCACCACAGGGGCCCACTGAAGCTTTCTTT. The V call is TRBV18, the J call TRBJ1-1; tentatively, D is TRBD1 (5 bases). This CDR3 comprises 13 residues. Germline V CDR1 and CDR2: KGHSH, LQKENI. V lost 1 base to trimming and J lost 4 bases, with 7 bases between them. Full variable domain (rest looked up from reference TRBV18 and TRBJ1-1): NAGVMQNPRHLVRRRGQEARLRCSPMKGHSHVYWYRQLPEEGLKFMVYLQKENIIDESGMPKERFSAEFPKEGPSILRIQQVVRGDSAAYFCASSPQGPTEAFFGQGTRLTVV.

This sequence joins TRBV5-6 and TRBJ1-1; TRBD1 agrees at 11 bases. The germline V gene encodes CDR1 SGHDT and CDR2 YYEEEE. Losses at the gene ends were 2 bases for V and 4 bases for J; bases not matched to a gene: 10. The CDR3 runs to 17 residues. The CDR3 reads CASSLRTGGAWGTEAFF. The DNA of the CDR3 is TGTGCCAGCAGCTTAAGGACAGGGGGCGCGTGGGGCACTGAAGCTTTCTTT.

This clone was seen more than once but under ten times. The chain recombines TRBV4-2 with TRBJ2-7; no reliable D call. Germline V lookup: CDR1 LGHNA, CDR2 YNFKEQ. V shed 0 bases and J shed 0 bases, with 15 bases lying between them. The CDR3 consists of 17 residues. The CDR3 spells CASSQDGWPPSSYEQYF. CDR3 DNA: TGTGCCAGCAGCCAAGACGGGTGGCCTCCGAGCTCCTACGAGCAGTACTTC.

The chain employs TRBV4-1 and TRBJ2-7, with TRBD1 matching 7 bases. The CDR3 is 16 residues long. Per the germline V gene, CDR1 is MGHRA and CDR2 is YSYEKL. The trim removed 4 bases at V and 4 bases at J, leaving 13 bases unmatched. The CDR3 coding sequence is TGCGCCAGCAGCCGCGGACAGGTGTCGGGATTTTACGAGCAGTACTTC. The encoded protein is CASSRGQVSGFYEQYF.

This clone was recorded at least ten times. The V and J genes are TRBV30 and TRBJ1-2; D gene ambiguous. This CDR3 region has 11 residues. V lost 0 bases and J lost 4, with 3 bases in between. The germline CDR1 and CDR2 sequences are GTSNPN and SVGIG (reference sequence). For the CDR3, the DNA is TGTGCCTGGAGTGTCCGCTATGGCTACACCTTC. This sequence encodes CAWSVRYGYTF.

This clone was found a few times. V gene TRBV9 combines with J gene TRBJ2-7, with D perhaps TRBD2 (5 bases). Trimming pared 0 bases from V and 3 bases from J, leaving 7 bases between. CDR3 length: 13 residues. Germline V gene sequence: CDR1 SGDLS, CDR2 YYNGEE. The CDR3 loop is CASSVGEGYEQYF. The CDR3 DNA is TGTGCCAGCAGCGTAGGAGAGGGCTACGAGCAGTACTTC.

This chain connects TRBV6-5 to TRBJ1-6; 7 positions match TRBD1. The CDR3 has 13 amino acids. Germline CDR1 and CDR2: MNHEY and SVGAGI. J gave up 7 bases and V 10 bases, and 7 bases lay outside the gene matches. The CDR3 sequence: CATTGTVNSPLHF. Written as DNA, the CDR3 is TGTGCCACCACCGGGACAGTAAATTCACCCCTCCACTTT.

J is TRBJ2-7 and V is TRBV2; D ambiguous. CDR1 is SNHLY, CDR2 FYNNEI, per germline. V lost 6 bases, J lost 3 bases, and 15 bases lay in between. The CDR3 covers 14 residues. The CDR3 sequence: CASSGGQTFYEQYF. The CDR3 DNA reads TGTGCCAGCAGCGGTGGGCAGACCTTCTACGAGCAGTACTTC.

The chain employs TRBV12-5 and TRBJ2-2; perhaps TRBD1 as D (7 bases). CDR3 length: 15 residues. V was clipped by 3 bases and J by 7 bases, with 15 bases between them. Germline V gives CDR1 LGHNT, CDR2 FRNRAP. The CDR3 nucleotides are TGTGCTAGTGGTTTTGGGGGGCGGACAGGCGGGGAGCTGTTTTTT. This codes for CASGFGGRTGGELFF.

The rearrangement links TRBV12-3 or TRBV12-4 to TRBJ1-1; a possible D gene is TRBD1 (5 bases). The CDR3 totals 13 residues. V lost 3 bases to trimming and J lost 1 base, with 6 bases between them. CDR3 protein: CASSLTENTEAFF. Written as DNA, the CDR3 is TGTGCCAGCAGTTTGACAGAGAACACTGAAGCTTTCTTT.